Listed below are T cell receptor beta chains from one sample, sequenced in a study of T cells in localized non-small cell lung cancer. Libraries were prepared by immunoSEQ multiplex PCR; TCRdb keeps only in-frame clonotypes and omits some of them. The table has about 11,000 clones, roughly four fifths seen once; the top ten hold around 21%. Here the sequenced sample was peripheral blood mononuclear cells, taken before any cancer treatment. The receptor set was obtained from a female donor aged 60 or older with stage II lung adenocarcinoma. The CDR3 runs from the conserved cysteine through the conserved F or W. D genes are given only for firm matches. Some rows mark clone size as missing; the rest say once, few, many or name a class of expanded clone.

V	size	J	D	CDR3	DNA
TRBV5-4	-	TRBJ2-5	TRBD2	CASSWGGEPGETQYF	TGTGCCAGCAGCTGGGGGGGAGAGCCAGGGGAGACCCAGTACTTC
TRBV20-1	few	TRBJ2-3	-	CSARQGDTQYF	TGCAGTGCTAGGCAGGGAGATACGCAGTATTTT
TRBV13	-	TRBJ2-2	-	CASSSGTANTGELFF	TGTGCCAGCAGCTCCGGGACGGCCAACACCGGGGAGCTGTTTTTT
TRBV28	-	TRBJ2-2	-	CASSFQGETGELFF	TGTGCCAGCAGTTTCCAGGGAGAAACCGGGGAGCTGTTTTTT
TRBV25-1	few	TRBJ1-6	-	CASSEQGQGSPLHF	TGTGCCAGCAGTGAACAGGGCCAGGGTTCACCCCTCCACTTT
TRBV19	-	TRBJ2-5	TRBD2	CASREGTTQETQYF	TGTGCCAGTAGAGAGGGGACTACCCAAGAGACCCAGTACTTC
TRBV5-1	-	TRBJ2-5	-	CASSWMETQYF	TGCGCCAGCAGCTGGATGGAGACCCAGTACTTC
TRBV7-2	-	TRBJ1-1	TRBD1	CASSRDRGTEAFF	TGTGCCAGCAGCCGGGACAGGGGAACTGAAGCTTTCTTT
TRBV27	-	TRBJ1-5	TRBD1	CASSFASGGHNQPQHF	TGTGCCAGCAGTTTCGCCTCAGGGGGCCACAATCAGCCCCAGCATTTT
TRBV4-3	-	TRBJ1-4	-	CASSQGTGVNEKLFF	TGCGCCAGCAGCCAAGGAACAGGAGTTAATGAAAAACTGTTTTTT
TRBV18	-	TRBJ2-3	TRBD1	CASSLVTGADTDTQYF	TGTGCCAGCTCCCTTGTGACAGGGGCGGACACAGATACGCAGTATTTT
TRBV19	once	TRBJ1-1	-	CASSSRLGSNTEAFF	TGTGCCAGTAGTTCGAGACTAGGATCCAACACTGAAGCTTTCTTT
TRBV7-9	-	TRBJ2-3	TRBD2	CASSSRTSGRATDTQYF	TGTGCCAGCAGCTCCCGGACTAGCGGGAGGGCAACAGATACGCAGTATTTT
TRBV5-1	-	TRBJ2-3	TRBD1	CASSHLGQGEDTQYF	TGCGCCAGCAGCCATCTCGGACAGGGGGAAGATACGCAGTATTTT
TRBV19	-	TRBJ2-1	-	CASSISFRDNEQFF	TGTGCCAGTAGTATTTCGTTCAGAGACAATGAGCAGTTCTTC
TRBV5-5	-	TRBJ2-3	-	CASSLLAYDTQYF	TGTGCCAGCAGCCTCCTAGCATACGATACGCAGTATTTT
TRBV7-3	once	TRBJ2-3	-	CASSPTREPTDTQYF	TGTGCCAGCAGCCCAACTCGGGAGCCCACAGATACGCAGTATTTT
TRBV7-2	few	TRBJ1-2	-	CASSFGGRGYGYTF	TGTGCCAGCAGCTTCGGGGGGCGAGGCTATGGCTACACCTTC
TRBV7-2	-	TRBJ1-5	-	CASSWDFNQPQHF	TGTGCCAGCAGCTGGGACTTTAATCAGCCCCAGCATTTT
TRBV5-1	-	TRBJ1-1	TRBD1	CASSLRFLTGGATEAFF	TGCGCCAGCAGCTTGAGGTTTCTGACAGGGGGTGCCACTGAAGCTTTCTTT
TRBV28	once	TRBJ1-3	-	CASRPTGLNTIYF	TGTGCCAGCAGACCTACAGGGTTAAACACCATATATTTT
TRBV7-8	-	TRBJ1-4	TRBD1	CASSVQGRLEELFF	TGTGCCAGCAGCGTACAGGGGCGCCTCGAGGAACTGTTTTTT
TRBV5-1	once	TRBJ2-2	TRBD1	CASTPPGQGSNTGELFF	TGCGCCAGCACCCCCCCGGGACAGGGGTCGAACACCGGGGAGCTGTTTTTT
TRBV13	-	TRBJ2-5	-	CAGSPLGGETQYF	TGTGCCGGCAGCCCACTAGGGGGGGAGACCCAGTACTTC
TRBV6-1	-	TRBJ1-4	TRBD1	CASRTPGTGGEKLFF	TGTGCCAGCAGGACCCCCGGGACAGGGGGGGAAAAACTGTTTTTT
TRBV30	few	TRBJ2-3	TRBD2	CAWRKASGGGTQYF	TGTGCCTGGAGAAAGGCTAGCGGGGGAGGTACGCAGTATTTT
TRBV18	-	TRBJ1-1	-	CASSPGAPVYTEAFF	TGTGCCAGCTCGCCAGGGGCGCCCGTTTACACTGAAGCTTTCTTT
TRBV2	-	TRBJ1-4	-	CASSEVGQPNEKLFF	TGTGCCAGCAGTGAAGTTGGTCAGCCTAATGAAAAACTGTTTTTT
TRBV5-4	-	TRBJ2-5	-	CASSLEWGETQYF	TGTGCCAGCAGCTTGGAGTGGGGGGAGACCCAGTACTTC
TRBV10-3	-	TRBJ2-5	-	CAISEYPVDAGWQETQYF	TGTGCCATCAGTGAATACCCGGTGGACGCAGGTTGGCAAGAGACCCAGTACTTC
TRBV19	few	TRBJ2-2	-	CASSTKIGGTGELFF	TGTGCCAGTAGTACAAAGATCGGGGGCACCGGGGAGCTGTTTTTT
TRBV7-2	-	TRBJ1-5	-	CASSLVVGGNQPQHF	TGTGCCAGCAGCTTAGTAGTGGGCGGCAATCAGCCCCAGCATTTT
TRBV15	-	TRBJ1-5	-	CATSRDQDQPQHF	TGTGCCACCAGCAGAGATCAAGATCAGCCCCAGCATTTT
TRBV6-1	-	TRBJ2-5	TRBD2	CASSEHGLAQETQYF	TGTGCCAGCAGTGAGCATGGACTAGCCCAAGAGACCCAGTACTTC
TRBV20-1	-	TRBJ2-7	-	CSALKDGEQYF	TGCAGTGCTCTCAAGGACGGAGAGCAGTACTTC
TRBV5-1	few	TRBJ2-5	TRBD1	CASSWGTGQETQYF	TGCGCCAGCAGCTGGGGGACAGGACAAGAGACCCAGTACTTC
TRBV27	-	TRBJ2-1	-	CASSLTALRTDSYNEQFF	TGTGCCAGCAGTTTAACCGCTCTACGGACAGACTCCTACAATGAGCAGTTCTTC
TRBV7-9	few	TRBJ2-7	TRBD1	CASSLTGVNYEQYF	TGTGCCAGCAGCTTAACAGGGGTAAACTACGAGCAGTACTTC
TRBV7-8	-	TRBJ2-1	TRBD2	CASSFGTSALSYNEQFF	TGTGCCAGCAGCTTCGGGACTAGCGCCCTCTCCTACAATGAGCAGTTCTTC
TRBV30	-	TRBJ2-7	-	CAWSLQSYEQYF	TGTGCCTGGAGTCTCCAATCCTACGAGCAGTACTTC
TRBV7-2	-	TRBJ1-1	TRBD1	CASSSQGAREAFF	TGTGCCAGCAGCTCACAGGGGGCCCGAGAAGCTTTCTTT
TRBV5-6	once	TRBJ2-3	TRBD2	CASSFLASGSSDTQYF	TGTGCCAGCAGCTTTCTCGCTAGCGGGAGCTCGGATACGCAGTATTTT
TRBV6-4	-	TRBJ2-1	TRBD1	CASSDGTGGDEQFF	TGTGCCAGCAGTGACGGGACAGGGGGCGATGAGCAGTTCTTC
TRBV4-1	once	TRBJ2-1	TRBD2	CASSLKTTGGLNEQFF	TGCGCCAGCAGCCTTAAGACGACGGGAGGGCTCAATGAGCAGTTCTTC
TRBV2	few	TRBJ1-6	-	CASSVQGFWSPLHF	TGTGCCAGCAGTGTACAGGGTTTTTGGTCACCCCTCCACTTT
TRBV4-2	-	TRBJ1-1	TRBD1	CASSPLLGQGDTEAFF	TGTGCCAGCAGCCCCCTATTAGGACAGGGCGACACTGAAGCTTTCTTT
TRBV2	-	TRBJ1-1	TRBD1	CASSVDRGRAFF	TGTGCCAGCAGTGTAGACAGGGGGCGAGCTTTCTTT
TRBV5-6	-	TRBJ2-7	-	CASSFLSLGVHEQYF	TGTGCCAGCAGCTTTCTCTCCCTGGGGGTCCACGAGCAGTACTTC
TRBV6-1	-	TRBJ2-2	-	CASSRDTNTGELFF	TGTGCCAGCAGCCGGGACACTAACACCGGGGAGCTGTTTTTT
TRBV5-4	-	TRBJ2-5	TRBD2	CASSLTSGGQETQYF	TGTGCCAGCAGCTTGACTAGCGGGGGACAAGAGACCCAGTACTTC
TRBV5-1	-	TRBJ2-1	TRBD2	CASSLAWTSGTYNEQFF	TGCGCCAGCAGCTTGGCTTGGACTAGCGGAACGTACAATGAGCAGTTCTTC
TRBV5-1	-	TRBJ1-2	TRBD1	CASSSGQGNYGYTF	TGCGCCAGCAGCTCTGGACAGGGAAACTATGGCTACACCTTC
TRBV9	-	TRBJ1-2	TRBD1	CASSVLPGQGNPYGYTF	TGTGCCAGCAGCGTTTTGCCGGGACAGGGAAACCCCTATGGCTACACCTTC
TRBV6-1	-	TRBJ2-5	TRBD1	CASRTQGASSETQYF	TGTGCCAGCAGGACTCAGGGGGCGAGTTCGGAGACCCAGTACTTC
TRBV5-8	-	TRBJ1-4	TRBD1	CASSSPGQGITNEKLFF	TGTGCCAGCAGCTCACCGGGACAGGGGATAACTAATGAAAAACTGTTTTTT
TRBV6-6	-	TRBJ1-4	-	CASSGGLGEKLFF	TGTGCCAGCAGCGGGGGATTGGGGGAAAAACTGTTTTTT
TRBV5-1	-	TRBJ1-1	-	CASSLGPRAGDSAEAFF	TGCGCCAGCAGCTTGGGGCCCCGAGCAGGGGATAGCGCTGAAGCTTTCTTT
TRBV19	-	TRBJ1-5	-	CASSIQGMSNQPQHF	TGTGCCAGTAGTATACAGGGGATGAGCAATCAGCCCCAGCATTTT